This TCR beta chain was identified during a study of blood T cells in healthy people across ages. The wider study: Every two T cells gave about one barcoded beta molecule via template switching. General study findings and limits: While age rose, TCR beta diversity per million T cells dropped in a roughly linear way.

Using a J-beta primer mix together with a sample-barcoded 5' primer, a second PCR was run for roughly 7 to 11 cycles. A template-switch adaptor containing 12 random nucleotides labeled each cDNA molecule. Each CDR3 protein gets one entry after TCRdb re-called the 5' RACE reads with MiXCR. Of approximately 1.5 million distinct CDR3 sequences in the sample, around 35% were seen once. In regard to this clonotype: What it binds is not known.

Germline V gene data show CDR1 as SNHLY and CDR2 as FYNNEI. V was trimmed by 0 bases and J by 6 bases, leaving 12 bases between them. The CDR3 is 15 residues long. The origin of this receptor is a woman aged 25-40 years in good health. Sequencing was done on a sample of blood. The chain joins TRBV2 to TRBJ2-1; D might be TRBD1 or TRBD2, each matching 6 bases. The CDR3 sequence: CASSEAAPGANEQFF. CDR3 sequence (DNA): TGTGCCAGCAGTGAAGCGGCCCCGGGGGCCAATGAGCAGTTCTTC. The entire variable domain, with the rest obtained from reference TRBV2 and TRBJ2-1, is as follows: EPEVTQTPSHQVTQMGQEVILRCVPISNHLYFYWYRQILGQKVEFLVSFYNNEISEKSEIFDDQFSVERPDGSNFTLKIRSTKLEDSAMYFCASSEAAPGANEQFFGPGTRLTVL.